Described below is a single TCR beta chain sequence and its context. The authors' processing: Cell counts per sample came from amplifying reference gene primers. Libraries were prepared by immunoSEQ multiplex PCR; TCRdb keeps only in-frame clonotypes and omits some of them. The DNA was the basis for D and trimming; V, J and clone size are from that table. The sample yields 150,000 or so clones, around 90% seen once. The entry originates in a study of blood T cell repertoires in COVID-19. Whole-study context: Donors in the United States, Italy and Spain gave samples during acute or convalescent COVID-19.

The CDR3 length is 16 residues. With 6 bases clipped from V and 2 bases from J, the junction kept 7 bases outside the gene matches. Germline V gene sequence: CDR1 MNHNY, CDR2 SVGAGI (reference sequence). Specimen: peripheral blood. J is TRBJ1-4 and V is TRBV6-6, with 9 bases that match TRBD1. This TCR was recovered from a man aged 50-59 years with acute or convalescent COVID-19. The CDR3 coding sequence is TGTGCCAGCAGCTTAACAGGGGGCGGCACTAATGAAAAACTGTTTTTT. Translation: CASSLTGGGTNEKLFF.